This T cell receptor (beta chain) derives from a study of blood T cells in healthy people across ages. Findings and limits, study-wide: Donor CMV infection status was unknown, possibly confounding age-related changes in expanded clonotypes. The fall in TCR beta diversity per million T cells was roughly linear with age.

Worth noting for this clonotype: Its target is not known.

A J-beta primer mix and a sample-barcoded 5' primer were used in a second PCR of roughly 7 to 12 cycles. The authors tagged each cDNA molecule using a template-switch adaptor with 12 random nucleotides. One entry per CDR3 protein results from TCRdb running MiXCR on the 5' RACE reads. The top ten hold around 15% of the sample, which has around 900,000 distinct CDR3 sequences, 25% to 30% seen once. Germline CDR1 and CDR2: MNHEY and SVGAGI. This CDR3 has 16 amino acids. The J segment lost 1 base and the V segment lost 0 bases, leaving 2 bases of the junction unmatched. The chain has TRBV6-5 and TRBJ2-2, with TRBD2 matching over 7 bases. The clonotype originates from a woman at least 80 years old in good health. Sequenced material: blood. CDR3 amino acids: CASSYSASGNTGELFF. CDR3 DNA sequence: TGTGCCAGCAGTTACTCGGCTAGCGGGAACACCGGGGAGCTGTTTTTT.